The 14 T cell receptor beta chains reported below all come from one sample, sequenced in a study of blood T cell repertoires in COVID-19. The table came from immunoSEQ multiplex PCR; TCRdb's copy has only in-frame clones and leaves some out. Seen here are around 250,000 clones, more than 75% observed once, and the top ten hold around 15%. Sequenced: PBMCs or T cells enriched from blood (not recorded which). The receptors shown here come from a man between 18 and 29 years old who had recovered from COVID-19.

This chain uses TRBV13 with TRBJ1-2, with D possibly being TRBD1 (5 bases). V was cut by 2 bases and J by 4 bases, with 8 bases left in between. The CDR3 runs 13 residues. Germline-derived CDR1 and CDR2 are PRHDT and FYEKMQ (reference sequence). CDR3 in amino acids: CASSLQGAYGYTF. The CDR3 coding sequence is TGTGCCAGCAGCTTACAGGGCGCCTATGGCTACACCTTC.

CDR3 DNA sequence: TGTGCTAGTGGTTTGGCTTCTACAGGGGGGAGCAATCAGCCCCAGCATTTT. Its protein is CASGLASTGGSNQPQHF. The chain joins TRBV12-5 to TRBJ1-5, with 8 bases matching TRBD1. Losses at the gene ends were 1 base for V and 1 base for J; bases not matched to a gene: 6. Germline assignment: CDR1 LGHNT and CDR2 FRNRAP. The CDR3 runs to 17 residues. The entire variable domain, with the rest obtained from reference TRBV12-5 and TRBJ1-5, is as follows: DARVTQTPRHKVTEMGQEVTMRCQPILGHNTVFWYRQTMMQGLELLAYFRNRAPLDDSGMPKDRFSAEMPDATLATLKIQPSEPRDSAVYFCASGLASTGGSNQPQHFGDGTRLSIL.

This chain joins TRBV19 and TRBJ1-5; 7 bases map to TRBD1. The CDR3 is made up of 17 amino acids. The germline V gene has CDR1 LNHDA and CDR2 SQIVND (reference sequence). With V trimmed by 4 bases and J by 1 base, 10 bases remained unmatched. The DNA of the CDR3 is TGTGCCAGTAGTAAGACAGGGAGGACTCCGAGCAATCAGCCCCAGCATTTT. This sequence encodes CASSKTGRTPSNQPQHF.

The chain employs TRBV28 and TRBJ1-1, with TRBD1 matching 8 bases. This CDR3 is built from 14 residues. With V trimmed by 6 bases and J by 5 bases, 8 bases remained unmatched. Germline lookup yields CDR1 MDHEN and CDR2 SYDVKM. The CDR3 protein is CASSPWTGKTEAFF. The CDR3 nucleotides are TGTGCCAGCAGCCCCTGGACAGGGAAAACTGAAGCTTTCTTT.

V usage is TRBV9 and J usage is TRBJ2-3, with D possibly TRBD2 on 6 matching bases. The V end lost 0 bases, the J end lost 4 bases, and 12 bases lay between the germline ends. Looked up from germline, CDR1 is SGDLS and CDR2 is YYNGEE. The CDR3 extends over 15 amino acids. CDR3 loop: CASSVAGARPDTQYF. The CDR3 nucleotides are TGTGCCAGCAGCGTAGCGGGAGCTAGGCCAGATACGCAGTATTTT.

This chain uses TRBV3-1 (or the pseudogene TRBV3-2) with TRBJ2-5; 9 nucleotides match TRBD1. J lost 0 bases, V lost 2 bases, and 7 bases had no gene match. CDR3 length: 17 amino acids. Germline CDR1 reads LGHDT; CDR2 reads YNNKEL (reference sequence). This chain's CDR3 is CASSQWRQGGDQETQYF. CDR3 bases: TGTGCCAGCAGCCAATGGAGACAGGGGGGCGACCAAGAGACCCAGTACTTC.

This sequence joins TRBV5-4 and TRBJ1-6; the match to TRBD1 covers 10 bases. Trimming at V came to 0 bases and at J to 8 bases, leaving 2 bases not matched to a gene. Germline V lookup: CDR1 SGHNT, CDR2 YYREEE (reference sequence). The CDR3 has 15 amino acids. The CDR3 nucleotides are TGTGCCAGCAGCTTGGGGACAGGGGGGGATTCACCCCTCCACTTT. Translating gives CASSLGTGGDSPLHF.

This chain connects TRBV6-1 to TRBJ1-4; 10 nucleotides line up with TRBD1. The length of the CDR3 is 14 residues. In germline, CDR1 is MNHNS, CDR2 SASEGT. Trimming at V came to 3 bases and at J to 6 bases, leaving 1 base not matched to a gene. Written as DNA, the CDR3 is TGTGCCAGCAGTGAGACAGGGGGCTATGAAAAACTGTTTTTT. This translates into CASSETGGYEKLFF.

The gene calls are TRBV3-1 (or the pseudogene TRBV3-2) and TRBJ1-1, with D possibly matching TRBD1 (5 bases). V lost 6 bases, J lost 2 bases, and 13 bases lay in between. Germline V gene lookup returns CDR1 LGHDT and CDR2 YNNKEL (reference sequence). The CDR3 loop spans 14 amino acids. The CDR3, as DNA: TGTGCCAGCAGTGACGACAGCAAAAACACTGAAGCTTTCTTT. Translation: CASSDDSKNTEAFF.

The chain recombines TRBV5-1 with TRBJ2-3, with 9 bases lining up with TRBD1. Germline CDR1 SGHRS, CDR2 YFSETQ. The CDR3 totals 15 residues. Trimming at V came to 2 bases and at J to 3 bases, leaving 4 bases not matched to a gene. CDR3 amino acids: CASSLSTGGTDTQYF. The CDR3, as DNA: TGCGCCAGCAGCTTATCGACAGGGGGAACAGATACGCAGTATTTT. Based on the CDR3 plus reference TRBV5-1 and TRBJ2-3, the full variable domain is KAGVTQTPRYLIKTRGQQVTLSCSPISGHRSVSWYQQTPGQGLQFLFEYFSETQRNKGNFPGRFSGRQFSNSRSEMNVSTLELGDSALYLCASSLSTGGTDTQYFGPGTRLTVL.

The chain links TRBV18 to TRBJ1-4, with D hard to call. The V gene's germline CDR1 is KGHSH and CDR2 LQKENI. The CDR3 contains 14 residues. Trimming took off 0 bases at V and 5 bases at J, with 7 bases between the two ends. DNA for the CDR3: TGTGCCAGCTCACCACCGAGTATCAATGAAAAACTGTTTTTT. It codes for CASSPPSINEKLFF.

The rearrangement joins TRBV24-1 to TRBJ2-1; D unclear. The germline gives CDR1 KGHDR, CDR2 SFDVKD. CDR3 size: 15 residues. Deletions cut 4 bases from V and 2 bases from J, with 11 bases between. This CDR3 is CATSEQRNTYNEQFF. The CDR3 DNA reads TGTGCCACCAGTGAGCAGCGAAATACCTACAATGAGCAGTTCTTC.

The chain combines TRBV15 with TRBJ2-1; D is unclear. Trimming pared 0 bases from V and 9 bases from J, leaving 12 bases between. Germline V lookup: CDR1 LNHNV, CDR2 YYDKDF (reference sequence). The CDR3 is 14 amino acids. The CDR3 spells CATSRDSTRGEQFF. The CDR3 nucleotides read TGTGCCACCAGCAGAGATAGTACCCGAGGTGAGCAGTTCTTC.

V and J are TRBV18 and TRBJ2-7, with 7 bases lining up with TRBD1. Germline CDR1 KGHSH, CDR2 LQKENI. J was trimmed by 2 bases and V by 6 bases; bases with no gene match: 4. The CDR3 runs 13 residues. The chain's CDR3 is CASSWDRAYEQYF. As DNA, the CDR3 is TGTGCCAGCTCGTGGGACAGAGCCTACGAGCAGTACTTC.